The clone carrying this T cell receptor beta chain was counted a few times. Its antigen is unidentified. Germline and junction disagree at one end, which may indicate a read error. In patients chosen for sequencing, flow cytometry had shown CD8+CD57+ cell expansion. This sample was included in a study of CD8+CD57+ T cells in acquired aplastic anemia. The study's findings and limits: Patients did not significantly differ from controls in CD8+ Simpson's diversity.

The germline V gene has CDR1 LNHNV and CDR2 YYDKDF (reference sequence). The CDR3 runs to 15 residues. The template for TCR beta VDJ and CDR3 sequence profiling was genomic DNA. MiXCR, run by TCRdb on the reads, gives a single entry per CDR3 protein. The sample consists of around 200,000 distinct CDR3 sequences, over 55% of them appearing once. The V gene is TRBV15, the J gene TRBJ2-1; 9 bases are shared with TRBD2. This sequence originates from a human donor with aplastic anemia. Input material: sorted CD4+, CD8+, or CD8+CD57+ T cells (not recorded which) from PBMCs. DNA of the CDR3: TGTGCCACTAGCAGCTTGGGCGGGGGGGCCAATGAGCAGTTCTTC. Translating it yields CATSSLGGGANEQFF.